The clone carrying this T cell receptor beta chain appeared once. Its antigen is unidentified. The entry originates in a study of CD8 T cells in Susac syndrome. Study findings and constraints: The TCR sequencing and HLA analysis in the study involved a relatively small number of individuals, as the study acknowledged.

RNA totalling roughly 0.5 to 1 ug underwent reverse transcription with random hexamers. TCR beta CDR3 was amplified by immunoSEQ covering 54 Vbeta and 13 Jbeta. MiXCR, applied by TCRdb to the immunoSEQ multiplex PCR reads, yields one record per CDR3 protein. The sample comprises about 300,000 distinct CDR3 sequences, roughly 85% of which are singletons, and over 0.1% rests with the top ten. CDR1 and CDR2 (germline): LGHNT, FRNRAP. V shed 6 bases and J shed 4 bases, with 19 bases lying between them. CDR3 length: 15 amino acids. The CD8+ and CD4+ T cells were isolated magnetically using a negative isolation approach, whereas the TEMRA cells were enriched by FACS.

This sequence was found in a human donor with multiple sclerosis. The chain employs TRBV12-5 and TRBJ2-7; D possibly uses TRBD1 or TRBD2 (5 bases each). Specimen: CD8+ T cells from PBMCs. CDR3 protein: CASGGRLDSGYEQYF. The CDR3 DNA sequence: TGTGCTAGTGGGGGACGCCTGGATTCAGGTTACGAGCAGTACTTC. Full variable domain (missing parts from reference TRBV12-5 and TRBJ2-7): DARVTQTPRHKVTEMGQEVTMRCQPILGHNTVFWYRQTMMQGLELLAYFRNRAPLDDSGMPKDRFSAEMPDATLATLKIQPSEPRDSAVYFCASGGRLDSGYEQYFGPGTRLTVT.